The 28 T cell receptor beta chains reported below all come from one sample, sequenced in a study of blood T cell repertoires in COVID-19. Profiled with immunoSEQ multiplex PCR; TCRdb holds only in-frame clones, not every one. This sample has 200,000 to 300,000 clones, with around 85% found just once. The sample comprised peripheral blood. These receptors all come from an elderly woman with acute or convalescent COVID-19.

This sequence joins TRBV6-6 and TRBJ1-1; D perhaps matches TRBD1 (6 bases). CDR1 and CDR2 (germline): MNHNY, SVGAGI (reference sequence). Deletions cut 2 bases from V and 5 bases from J, with 15 bases between. The CDR3 covers 15 residues. The CDR3 sequence: CASSYTTGSGTEAFF. Here the CDR3 DNA reads TGTGCCAGCAGTTACACCACAGGGTCGGGAACTGAAGCTTTCTTT.

V usage is TRBV7-9 and J usage is TRBJ2-2, with TRBD2 as a possible D gene (6 bases). This CDR3 comprises 15 residues. The germline CDR1 and CDR2 sequences are SEHNR and FQNEAQ (reference sequence). V was shortened by 4 bases and J by 3 bases, with 12 bases between the two germline ends. CDR3 DNA: TGTGCCAGCAGCTGGGTCTTAGCGGACACCGGGGAGCTGTTTTTT. It codes for CASSWVLADTGELFF.

V usage is TRBV6-5 and J usage is TRBJ1-6, with 8 positions matching TRBD1. Germline V lookup: CDR1 MNHEY, CDR2 SVGAGI. The junction had 5 bases not matched to a gene; V was cut back by 0 bases and J by 7 bases. The CDR3 has 16 amino acids. For the CDR3, the DNA is TGTGCCAGCAGTTACTCGGCGGACAGGGTCAATTCACCCCTCCACTTT. It encodes CASSYSADRVNSPLHF.

V and J are TRBV2 and TRBJ2-3; 11 positions match TRBD2. The V gene's germline CDR1 is SNHLY and CDR2 FYNNEI. The CDR3 is 17 amino acids. V lost 0 bases, J lost 3 bases, and 5 bases stayed unmatched. The CDR3, as DNA: TGTGCCAGCAGTGAAGCGTGGGCTAGCGGGGGGACAGATACGCAGTATTTT. Amino acids: CASSEAWASGGTDTQYF.

This clone was observed once. The rearrangement joins TRBV18 to TRBJ1-1, with D uncertain. The CDR3 sequence is 16 residues long. V gave up 1 base and J gave up 3 bases, with 15 bases separating them. Germline assignment: CDR1 KGHSH and CDR2 LQKENI. Written as DNA, the CDR3 is TGTGCCAGCTCACCACGGTCATCCGGGTGGGACACTGAAGCTTTCTTT. This sequence encodes CASSPRSSGWDTEAFF.

The V gene is TRBV6-5, the J gene TRBJ1-4; D ambiguous. V shed 7 bases and J shed 5 bases, with 11 bases lying between them. Per germline, CDR1 MNHEY and CDR2 SVGAGI. This CDR3 region has 13 residues. For the CDR3, the DNA is TGTGCCAGCAAAGATGGGAGAAATGAAAAACTGTTTTTT. Protein: CASKDGRNEKLFF.

In its sample, this clone was seen a few times. V gene TRBV11-3 combines with J gene TRBJ2-2, with 9 bases matching TRBD1. V was clipped by 1 base and J by 6 bases; unmatched bases: 6. Germline V gene data show CDR1 as SGHNT and CDR2 as YENEEA. The CDR3 has 16 residues. CDR3: CASSLAGQGMAGELFF. The CDR3 nucleotides read TGTGCCAGCAGCTTAGCGGGACAGGGTATGGCCGGGGAGCTGTTTTTT.

This clone was seen a few times. The chain carries TRBV29-1 and TRBJ2-3, with 7 bases identical to TRBD2. This CDR3 comprises 13 residues. Germline V gene data show CDR1 as SQVTM and CDR2 as ANQGSEA. V was clipped by 5 bases and J by 2 bases; unmatched bases: 4. CDR3 DNA: TGCAGCGTTCAGCGGGGCCTCACAGATACGCAGTATTTT. Translated, it gives CSVQRGLTDTQYF.

This clone was detected many times. The chain joins TRBV28 to TRBJ1-1; 9 bases are shared with TRBD1. The V gene's germline CDR1 is MDHEN and CDR2 SYDVKM. CDR3 size: 13 residues. Trimming at V came to 6 bases and at J to 1 base, leaving 0 bases not matched to a gene. The CDR3 protein is CASRGQGNTEAFF. As DNA, the CDR3 is TGTGCCAGCAGGGGACAGGGGAACACTGAAGCTTTCTTT.

The chain has TRBV7-9 and TRBJ2-1; 10 nucleotides match TRBD1. Germline V gene sequence: CDR1 SEHNR, CDR2 FQNEAQ (reference sequence). The CDR3 covers 17 residues. With 6 bases clipped from V and 4 bases from J, the junction kept 12 bases outside the gene matches. CDR3 DNA: TGTGCCAGCAGACCACTGCCGGGACAGGGGCCTTACAATGAGCAGTTCTTC. It yields the protein CASRPLPGQGPYNEQFF.

The chain combines TRBV14 with TRBJ1-6; D perhaps matches TRBD1 (6 bases). With 3 bases removed from V and 8 bases from J, the gap between germline ends came to 17 bases. Germline assignment: CDR1 SGHDN and CDR2 FVKESK. CDR3 size: 16 residues. The CDR3: CASSQRGGSSDSPLHF. The DNA for the CDR3 is TGTGCCAGCAGCCAGAGAGGGGGTAGCTCGGATTCACCCCTCCACTTT.

The CDR3 DNA reads as TGTGCCAGCAGATCCCAGGGATTTGGCTACGAGCAGTACTTC. It specifies CASRSQGFGYEQYF. This chain connects TRBV11-2 to TRBJ2-7, with D tentatively TRBD1 (5 bases). The germline CDR1 and CDR2 sequences are SGHAT and FQNNGV. The CDR3 has 14 residues. Trimming left V 6 bases short and J 3 bases short, with 15 bases between.

V is TRBV28 and J is TRBJ1-6; a weak D match, TRBD1 (5 bases). CDR1 and CDR2 from the germline V gene are MDHEN and SYDVKM. The CDR3 is 12 residues long. Trimming stripped 10 bases from V and 6 bases from J, with 10 bases between. The CDR3 DNA reads TGTGCCACCCGACAGACTAATTCACCCCTCCACTTT. It is translated as CATRQTNSPLHF.

This chain uses TRBV3-1 (or the pseudogene TRBV3-2) with TRBJ2-3; D unresolved. CDR3 length: 13 residues. CDR1 LGHDT and CDR2 YNNKEL come from the germline V gene (reference sequence). V was cut by 7 bases and J by 0 bases, with 8 bases left in between. The CDR3, as DNA: TGTGCCAGCAAATACGGTAGCACAGATACGCAGTATTTT. Protein: CASKYGSTDTQYF.

CDR3 in DNA: TGTGCCAGCAGTTTATGGGGAGGGGACACTGAAGCTTTCTTT. Residues: CASSLWGGDTEAFF. This sequence joins TRBV28 and TRBJ1-1; a weak D match, TRBD1 (5 bases). Germline V gene lookup returns CDR1 MDHEN and CDR2 SYDVKM. V dropped 0 bases and J dropped 3 bases, with 8 bases sitting between them. The CDR3 sequence is 14 residues long. The full variable domain, rest sourced from reference TRBV28 and TRBJ1-1, is DVKVTQSSRYLVKRTGEKVFLECVQDMDHENMFWYRQDPGLGLRLIYFSYDVKMKEKGDIPEGYSVSREKKERFSLILESASTNQTSMYLCASSLWGGDTEAFFGQGTRLTVV.

This clone came up a few times. The V gene is TRBV19, the J gene TRBJ1-2; D remains unclear. Germline values: CDR1 LNHDA, CDR2 SQIVND (reference sequence). This CDR3 region has 14 residues. The ends were cut back, 3 bases at V and 4 bases at J, with 12 bases in the middle. The CDR3 is CASSIRGFGYGYTF. DNA of the CDR3: TGTGCCAGTAGTATTCGAGGGTTCGGCTATGGCTACACCTTC.

The chain is built from TRBV27 and TRBJ1-5, with TRBD1 matching over 9 bases. The trim removed 5 bases at V and 7 bases at J, leaving 9 bases unmatched. The CDR3 extends over 15 amino acids. Germline V gives CDR1 MNHEY, CDR2 SMNVEV (reference sequence). CDR3 in DNA: TGTGCCAGCAGTCCGCCCGGGACAGGGCCCCAGCCCCAGCATTTT. Translated, it gives CASSPPGTGPQPQHF.

CDR3 loop: CASSQRRVSSGYTF. CDR3 coding DNA: TGTGCCAGCAGCCAGCGCAGGGTATCGTCTGGCTACACCTTC. The rearrangement links TRBV5-6 to TRBJ1-2, with TRBD1 as a possible D gene (5 bases). There are 14 residues in the CDR3. The germline V gene encodes CDR1 SGHDT and CDR2 YYEEEE. Trimming took off 4 bases at V and 7 bases at J, with 17 bases between the two ends.

This clone was recorded many times. The rearrangement joins TRBV7-9 to TRBJ2-7; D gene ambiguous. This CDR3 has 12 amino acids. Trimming removed 1 base at V and 3 bases at J, with 4 bases between. Germline V gives CDR1 SEHNR, CDR2 FQNEAQ (reference sequence). The CDR3 DNA reads as TGTGCCAGCAGCTTAGATTACTACGAGCAGTACTTC. Translated, it gives CASSLDYYEQYF.

This clone was detected a few times. The rearrangement joins TRBV19 to TRBJ1-1; 8 nucleotides match TRBD1. The V and J ends lost 5 bases and 4 bases, in that order; junction bases with no gene match: 3. The CDR3 has 13 amino acids. Germline V lookup: CDR1 LNHDA, CDR2 SQIVND (reference sequence). The CDR3 bases are TGTGCCAGTAGTGTGACAGGGGTCACTGAAGCTTTCTTT. Translation gives CASSVTGVTEAFF.

The chain combines TRBV29-1 with TRBJ2-7; 8 bases line up with TRBD1. Germline values: CDR1 SQVTM, CDR2 ANQGSEA. This CDR3 is 13 amino acids long. V lost 5 bases, J lost 5 bases, and 8 bases stayed unmatched. CDR3 nucleotides: TGCAGCGTTTGGCAGGGGGCGAGTAACGAGCAGTACTTC. Protein: CSVWQGASNEQYF.

J is TRBJ2-7 and V is TRBV2, with D uncertain. Trimming cost V 0 bases and J 4 bases, with 7 bases left between them. This CDR3 is built from 13 residues. CDR1 is SNHLY, CDR2 FYNNEI, per germline. CDR3 coding DNA: TGTGCCAGCAGTGAAGCTGCAGAATACGAGCAGTACTTC. Its protein is CASSEAAEYEQYF.

V and J are TRBV28 and TRBJ2-7; tentative D call: TRBD1 (6 bases). V dropped 8 bases and J dropped 0 bases, with 11 bases sitting between them. Germline values: CDR1 MDHEN, CDR2 SYDVKM. This CDR3 region has 13 residues. This CDR3 reads CASGDKRSYEQYF. The CDR3 region has the DNA TGTGCCAGCGGGGACAAACGCTCCTACGAGCAGTACTTC.

This chain joins TRBV21-1 and TRBJ1-1. TRBV21-1 is a recognized pseudogene. This CDR3 comprises 8 residues. CDR3 nucleotide sequence: TGTGCCAGCACGGAAGCTTTCTTT. Translated: CASTEAFF.

This chain uses TRBV29-1 with TRBJ2-3; D ambiguous. V was pared by 1 base and J by 0 bases, with 2 bases between. The CDR3 is made up of 12 amino acids. Germline CDR1 and CDR2: SQVTM and ANQGSEA. As DNA, the CDR3 is TGCAGCGTTGAAGCGAGCACAGATACGCAGTATTTT. It specifies CSVEASTDTQYF.

The chain uses TRBV2 and TRBJ2-2; 8 nucleotides match TRBD1. The CDR3 is made up of 17 amino acids. Germline CDR1 SNHLY, CDR2 FYNNEI. V shed 6 bases, J shed 4 bases, and the junction held 13 bases outside the gene matches. The CDR3 DNA reads TGTGCCAGCAGCGCGAAAGGACAGGGACTGGGCACCGGGGAGCTGTTTTTT. It encodes CASSAKGQGLGTGELFF. The variable domain in full, completed from reference TRBV2 and TRBJ2-2, reads EPEVTQTPSHQVTQMGQEVILRCVPISNHLYFYWYRQILGQKVEFLVSFYNNEISEKSEIFDDQFSVERPDGSNFTLKIRSTKLEDSAMYFCASSAKGQGLGTGELFFGEGSRLTVL.

V gene TRBV19 combines with J gene TRBJ1-4; 9 positions match TRBD1. V gave up 5 bases and J gave up 7 bases; unmatched junction bases: 8. The CDR3 is made up of 15 amino acids. The germline V gene encodes CDR1 LNHDA and CDR2 SQIVND (reference sequence). The CDR3 loop reads CASSRYRGQGEKLFF. In DNA, the CDR3 is TGTGCCAGTAGTCGCTACAGGGGGCAGGGTGAAAAACTGTTTTTT.

V usage is TRBV7-2 and J usage is TRBJ1-1, with D hard to call. Germline CDR1 is SGHTA and CDR2 is FQGNSA. With 7 bases removed from V and 0 bases from J, the gap between germline ends came to 9 bases. CDR3 length: 13 amino acids. As DNA, the CDR3 is TGTGCCAGCAAGAGGAGGATGAACACTGAAGCTTTCTTT. This encodes CASKRRMNTEAFF.